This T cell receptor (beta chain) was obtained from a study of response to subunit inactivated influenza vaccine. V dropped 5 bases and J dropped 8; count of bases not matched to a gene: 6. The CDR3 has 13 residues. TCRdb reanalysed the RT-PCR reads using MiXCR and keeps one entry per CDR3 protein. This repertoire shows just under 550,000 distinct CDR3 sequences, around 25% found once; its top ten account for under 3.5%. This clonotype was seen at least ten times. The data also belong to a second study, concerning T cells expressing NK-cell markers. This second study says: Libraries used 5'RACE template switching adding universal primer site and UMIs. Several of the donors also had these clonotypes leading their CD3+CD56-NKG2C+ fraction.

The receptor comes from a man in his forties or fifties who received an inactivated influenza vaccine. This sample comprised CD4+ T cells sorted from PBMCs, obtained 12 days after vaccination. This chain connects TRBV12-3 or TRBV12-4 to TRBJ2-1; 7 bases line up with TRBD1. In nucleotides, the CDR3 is TGTGCCAGCAGTCAGACAGGGTGGGATGAGCAGTTCTTC. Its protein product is CASSQTGWDEQFF.